This T cell receptor (beta chain) is from a study of T cells after yellow fever vaccination. As for the study in general: SMART-Seq v4 Ultra Low Input prepared the low-cell-number fractions.

Looked up from germline, CDR1 is KGHDR and CDR2 is SFDVKD. The ends were cut back, 5 bases at V and 10 bases at J, with 23 bases in the middle. The length of the CDR3 is 16 residues. This clonotype was detected ten times or more. No antigen is known for it. Study-wide points: Highly abundant clonotypes carried over from the bulk population could end up in FACS-sorted repertoires as contaminants.

5'RACE template switching added a universal primer site and UMIs to TCR cDNA. One entry per CDR3 protein, called by TCRdb with MiXCR from the 5' RACE reads. The sample contains under 300,000 distinct CDR3 sequences, 6.7% of which appear only once. The rearrangement joins TRBV24-1 to TRBJ2-1; D remains ambiguous. This TCR derives from a man under 40 who received the YFV17D yellow fever vaccine. The source material was CD4+ T cells sorted from PBMCs, sampled on the day of the yellow fever booster vaccination. The CDR3 spells CATSVPTPHKVGEQFF. In DNA form, the CDR3 reads TGTGCCACCAGTGTTCCCACGCCTCACAAGGTCGGGGAGCAGTTCTTC.